This TCR beta chain was obtained from a study of cytomegalovirus exposure and HLA in healthy donors. Study results and limitations: Later work associated 16,951 TCR beta sequences with HLA alleles at 0.05 false discovery rate. Later, TCR association rates were found to vary by HLA locus, highest for DRB1 and lowest for HLA-C. An assumption of roughly uniform sequencing depth across donors underlay the presence/absence analyses. When a later analysis compared HLA-associated TCR beta chains with equally common others, the HLA-associated chains turned out to be more clonally expanded and to have lower generation probabilities.

Primers included in the PCR were 60 Vbeta and 13 Jbeta primers. Sequencing was performed with immunoSEQ multiplex PCR; in TCRdb, only in-frame clones are kept and a portion is missing. The data contain about 170,000 clones, over 80% of them singletons. As to this clone: What it binds is unknown.

This CDR3 is 14 amino acids long. Trimming pared 7 bases from V and 4 bases from J, leaving 19 bases between. Germline V gene sequence: CDR1 SQVTM, CDR2 ANQGSEA. This receptor was obtained from a male donor in good health and CMV-seronegative. The gene calls are TRBV29-1 and TRBJ1-2; D is undetermined. Sample: PBMCs. Here the CDR3 reads CSAGQPRIGYGYTF. In DNA form, the CDR3 reads TGCAGCGCTGGCCAACCGAGGATTGGCTATGGCTACACCTTC.